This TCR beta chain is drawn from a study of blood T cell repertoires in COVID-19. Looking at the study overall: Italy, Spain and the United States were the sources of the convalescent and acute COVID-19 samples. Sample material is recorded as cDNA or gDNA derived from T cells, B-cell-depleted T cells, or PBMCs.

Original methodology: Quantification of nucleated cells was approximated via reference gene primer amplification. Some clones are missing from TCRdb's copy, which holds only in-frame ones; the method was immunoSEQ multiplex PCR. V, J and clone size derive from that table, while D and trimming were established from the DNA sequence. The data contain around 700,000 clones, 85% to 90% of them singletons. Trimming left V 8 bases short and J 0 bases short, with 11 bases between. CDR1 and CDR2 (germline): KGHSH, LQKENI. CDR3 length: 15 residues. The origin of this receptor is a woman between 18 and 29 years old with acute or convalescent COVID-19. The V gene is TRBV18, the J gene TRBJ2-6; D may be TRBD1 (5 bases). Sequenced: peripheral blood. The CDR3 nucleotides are TGTGCCAGCGCCTCAGGGAACTCTGGGGCCAACGTCCTGACTTTC. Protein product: CASASGNSGANVLTF.